This T cell receptor beta chain was documented in a study of T cell repertoires in cytomegalovirus infection. Study as a whole: Recently described HLA-C-restricted plus well-studied HLA-B-restricted CMV epitopes were used. General study points: Across the ex vivo response, the dominant clonotypes were HLA-C-restricted CMV-specific TCR beta clonotypes. CMV carriers having the relevant HLA were flagged by cumulative public TCR beta family frequency.

This clonotype was found many times. The antigen is undetermined. V was cut by 4 bases and J by 5 bases, with 9 bases left in between. Germline V gene data show CDR1 as SGHVS and CDR2 as FQNEAQ. There are 12 residues in the CDR3. TCRdb recomputed calls from the reads with MiXCR, one row per CDR3 protein. The data contain about 700,000 distinct CDR3 sequences, around 32% of them seen just once; the ten biggest clones take up roughly 18%. The J gene is TRBJ2-7, the V gene TRBV7-8; D ambiguous. This specimen was cultured PBMCs, taken from culture after CMV antigen stimulation. The TCR was taken from a human donor in good health (CMV status not recorded). Some clones in this sample may be carry-over from other donors' samples. Here the CDR3 DNA reads TGTGCCAGCAGCTCCGCTGCGGACGAGCAGTACTTC. Translation: CASSSAADEQYF.